These T cell receptor beta chains were read from a single sample in a study of tumor-infiltrating lymphocytes in primary liver carcinoma. MiXCR, run by TCRdb on the multiplex PCR reads, gives a single entry per CDR3 protein. The repertoire holds around 70,000 distinct CDR3 sequences, with more than 60% as singletons. Sequences were obtained from liver tumor tissue from sampling region 4. These receptors all stem from a man aged 35-49 years with primary liver carcinoma and hepatitis B virus infection. CDR3s include the opening cysteine and the closing phenylalanine or tryptophan. Fields, in order: J gene, CDR3 length, clone size, D gene, V gene, CDR3 protein, CDR3 DNA. D genes are given only for firm matches. Expanded clones are given a class, and other clones once, few, many or no size at all.

TRBJ2-2	16	-	-	TRBV10-3	CDISDRENGDTGELFF	TGTGACATCAGTGATCGGGAGAATGGCGACACCGGGGAGCTGTTTTTT
TRBJ1-1	16	-	-	TRBV11-2	CASSQNWVAAHTEDFF	TGTGCCAGCAGCCAAAACTGGGTGGCGGCACACACCGAAGATTTCTTT
TRBJ1-2	16	many	-	TRBV4-1	CASSQASRGSNYGYTF	TGCGCCAGCAGCCAAGCTTCTAGGGGGTCTAACTATGGCTACACCTTC
TRBJ2-3	15	medium-sized	-	TRBV11-2	CASSLVPGEGDTQYF	TGTGCCAGCAGCTTAGTACCGGGAGAGGGTGATACGCAGTATTTT
TRBJ2-7	14	-	-	TRBV20-1	CSARDPREAYEQYF	TGCAGTGCTAGAGATCCCAGAGAAGCCTACGAGCAGTACTTC
TRBJ1-1	13	-	-	TRBV12-3/TRBV12-4	CANSLSDLTETFF	TGTGCCAACAGTTTATCGGATCTCACTGAAACTTTCTTT
TRBJ2-3	16	-	-	TRBV11-1	CASSKGPAVSSDTQYF	TGTGCCAGCAGCAAGGGACCAGCGGTTAGCTCAGATACGCAATATTTT
TRBJ2-3	18	many	-	TRBV5-8	CASSLVRTSSPAEHTQYF	TGTGCCAGCAGCCTCGTTCGGACCTCCTCCCCTGCAGAACATACGCAGTATTTT
TRBJ2-1	18	many	TRBD2	TRBV6-2/TRBV6-3	CASSYTRTSGRGYNEQFF	TGTGCCAGCAGTTACACCCGGACTAGCGGGAGAGGATACAATGAGCAGTTCTTC
TRBJ1-1	13	-	-	TRBV10-3	CAISETGNTDAFF	TGTGCCATCAGCGAGACCGGGAACACTGATGCTTTCTTT
TRBJ2-7	14	-	-	TRBV6-5	CASSYDRGLYEQYF	TGTGCCAGCAGTTACGACCGAGGACTCTACGAGCAGTATTTC
TRBJ2-3	15	few	-	TRBV4-1	CASSQGPPSVDTQYF	TGCGCCAGCAGCCAAGGTCCCCCGTCCGTAGATACGCAGTATTTT
TRBJ2-1	11	many	-	TRBV6-5	CATTEGDEQFF	TGTGCCACCACCGAGGGGGATGAGCAGTTCTTC
TRBJ1-1	14	-	-	TRBV29-1	CSVSGTRGLREAFF	TGCAGCGTGTCAGGGACAAGGGGTTTGCGTGAAGCTTTCTTT
TRBJ2-1	13	many	-	TRBV7-9	CASSSKVSREQFF	TGTGCCAGCAGCTCCAAGGTCAGCAGGGAGCAGTTCTTC
TRBJ2-1	14	-	-	TRBV11-3	CASSSPGPIYEQFF	TGTGCCAGTAGCTCCCCCGGGCCAATATACGAGCAGTTCTTC
TRBJ2-6	16	-	-	TRBV6-1	CACSEGGVAGANVLTF	TGTGCCTGCAGTGAAGGGGGGGTAGCTGGGGCCAACGTCCTGACTTTC
TRBJ1-2	13	-	-	TRBV12-3/TRBV12-4	CANSFAWGDGYTF	TGTGCCAACAGTTTCGCATGGGGGGACGGCTACACCTTC
TRBJ2-1	16	-	-	TRBV11-2	CASSLDIGLTMGEQFF	TGTGCCAGCAGCTTGGATATCGGATTAACCATGGGTGAGCAGTTCTTT
TRBJ1-4	13	-	-	TRBV13	CAGSLRSAEKLFF	TGTGCCGGCAGCTTAAGGAGCGCGGAAAAACTCTTTTTT
TRBJ2-1	16	once	TRBD2	TRBV6-5	CPSSYTGLAGGNEQFF	TGTCCCAGCAGTTACACGGGACTAGCGGGAGGTAATGAGCAGTTCTTC
TRBJ2-3	12	-	-	TRBV12-3/TRBV12-4	CASSVWGDTQYF	TGTGCCAGCAGTGTATGGGGAGATACGCAGTATTTT
TRBJ2-5	15	-	TRBD1	TRBV2	CASSGDRGSQETQYF	TGTGCCAGCAGCGGGGACAGGGGAAGTCAAGAGACCCAGTACTTC
TRBJ2-5	15	-	-	TRBV5-4	CARSNMIGVGETQYF	TGTGCCAGGAGCAACATGATAGGGGTTGGCGAGACCCAGTACTTC
TRBJ2-1	13	-	-	TRBV4-2	CVSNRQEGNEQSF	TGTGTCAGCAACCGACAGGAGGGCAATGAGCAGTCCTTC
TRBJ2-2	13	-	-	TRBV7-3	CASSSQADGELFF	TGTGCCAGCAGTTCACAGGCGGACGGGGAGCTGTTTTTT
TRBJ2-1	15	many	-	TRBV5-4	CASRRYRDAGREQFF	TGTGCCAGCAGACGCTACCGGGACGCCGGGCGTGAGCAGTTCTTC